These T cell receptor beta chains were read from a single sample in a study of blood T cell repertoires in COVID-19. Only in-frame clones appear in the TCRdb table, and some are missing; sequencing was by immunoSEQ multiplex PCR. The table shows about 370,000 clones, with roughly 90% occurring only once. Specimen: PBMCs or T cells enriched from blood (not recorded which). The source of these receptors is a woman aged 25 to 39 who had recovered from COVID-19. CDR3s include the opening cysteine and the closing phenylalanine or tryptophan. Each record gives: V gene, J gene, CDR3 protein.

>TRBV5-1|TRBJ1-2
CASSRSGTAGIENGYTF
>TRBV10-3|TRBJ2-1
CAISDSALAGGDEQFF
>TRBV7-9|TRBJ1-2
CASMGDRDFELYTF
>TRBV5-8|TRBJ2-2
CASSSPFLDSYTGELFF
>TRBV9|TRBJ2-7
CASSVGRGTGGFEQYF
>TRBV19|TRBJ1-1
CASSTDRVEGEAFF
>TRBV9|TRBJ1-2
CASSVGGGQGFSGYTF
>TRBV14|TRBJ2-7
CASSRDRAGYEQYF
>TRBV30|TRBJ2-3
CAWSVGTSGSTDTQYF
>TRBV6-5|TRBJ1-6
CASSYSRSTGSPLHF
>TRBV28|TRBJ2-3
CASSPTTDTQYF
>TRBV19|TRBJ1-4
CASIPFGGNEKLFF
>TRBV30|TRBJ1-3
CAWSGADGGLTSGNTIYF
>TRBV6-5|TRBJ2-3
CASSYLAGRLDTQYF
>TRBV11-2|TRBJ1-3
CASSSTTGEAGNTIYF
>TRBV12-3/TRBV12-4|TRBJ1-4
CASSLRREKLFF
>TRBV7-9|TRBJ1-1
CASSQGPGRNTEAFF
>TRBV7-8|TRBJ1-5
CASSLIGEGVQPQHF
>TRBV7-2|TRBJ1-6
CASSHSTGPLHF
>TRBV11-2|TRBJ2-5
CASSVGTSGGGETQYF
>TRBV7-3|TRBJ2-2
CASSGTGGGELFF
>TRBV5-1|TRBJ1-2
CASSLDGIYGYTF
>TRBV30|TRBJ1-5
CAWSGAGGWSYSNQPQHF
>TRBV7-9|TRBJ1-1
CASSLVGGTSLNTEAFF
>TRBV3-1/TRBV3-2|TRBJ2-7
CASRAGSTPLYEQYF
>TRBV12-5|TRBJ2-3
CASGRTSATDTQYF
>TRBV7-2|TRBJ1-3
CASSLTPGPSGNTIYF
>TRBV18|TRBJ1-1
CASSASVNTEAFF
>TRBV6-2/TRBV6-3|TRBJ2-6
CASSPLGGMPGANVLTF
>TRBV4-1|TRBJ2-5
CASSQVGLLGETQYF
>TRBV5-1|TRBJ1-1
CASSSGGQGDSAFF
>TRBV5-5|TRBJ2-6
CASSLWRSGANVLTF
>TRBV24-1|TRBJ2-1
CATSAGQGQFF
>TRBV19|TRBJ1-2
CASSAPDIRFGGYTF
>TRBV7-2|TRBJ2-6
CASSLSSGANVLTF
>TRBV3-1/TRBV3-2|TRBJ1-2
CASSQDWTGGERNYGYTF
>TRBV12-3/TRBV12-4|TRBJ1-1
CASSPSLNTEAFF
>TRBV2|TRBJ1-2
CASSDRRGYGYTF
>TRBV5-4|TRBJ2-2
CASSPRGSGELFF